These T cell receptor beta chains were read from a single sample in a study of T cell responses to AZD1222 COVID-19 vaccine. The table came from immunoSEQ multiplex PCR; TCRdb's copy has only in-frame clones and leaves some out. This sample has tens of thousands of clones; over 75% occur once, and the top ten carry about 10%. Here the sequenced sample was peripheral blood, taken 28 days after the second AZD1222 dose. The receptors were gathered from an adult who received the AZD1222 COVID-19 vaccine. Each CDR3 is given with its conserved first and last residue. The D gene is left open where the match is weak. Some rows mark clone size as missing; the rest say once, few, many or name a class of expanded clone.

NA	TRBV2	TRBJ2-4	NA	CASLPSGNLAKNIQYF	TGTGCCAGCTTACCATCGGGGAACCTAGCCAAAAACATTCAGTACTTC
few	TRBV6-1	TRBJ1-4	TRBD1	CASSEATGGGDEKLFF	TGTGCCAGCAGTGAAGCGACAGGGGGCGGGGATGAAAAACTGTTTTTT
NA	TRBV6-5	TRBJ2-1	TRBD1	CASMMATGGGNEQFF	TGTGCCAGCATGATGGCAACAGGGGGTGGCAATGAGCAGTTCTTC
NA	TRBV7-9	TRBJ1-5	TRBD1	CASSQSGQGHNQPQHF	TGTGCCAGCAGCCAGTCGGGACAGGGGCACAATCAGCCCCAGCATTTT
NA	TRBV19	TRBJ2-5	TRBD2	CASSPARGGGVETQYF	TGTGCCAGTAGTCCCGCGCGGGGCGGGGGGGTTGAGACCCAGTACTTC
NA	TRBV19	TRBJ1-2	NA	CASILGRQNYGYTF	TGTGCCAGTATTTTAGGGCGGCAGAACTATGGCTACACCTTC
NA	TRBV28	TRBJ1-2	NA	CASSLFGNRNYGYTF	TGTGCCAGCAGTTTATTTGGGAACAGAAACTATGGCTACACCTTC
few	TRBV3-1/TRBV3-2	TRBJ2-1	NA	CASSRQYEQFF	TGTGCCAGCAGCCGTCAGTATGAGCAGTTCTTC
once	TRBV28	TRBJ2-5	NA	CASSFGQTQYF	TGTGCCAGCAGTTTCGGCCAGACCCAGTACTTC
NA	TRBV6-1	TRBJ1-5	NA	CASSEMVNQPQHF	TGTGCCAGCAGTGAAATGGTAAATCAGCCCCAGCATTTT
NA	TRBV9	TRBJ2-1	NA	CASSVRGGPNEQFF	TGTGCCAGCAGCGTAAGGGGGGGCCCTAATGAGCAGTTCTTC
NA	TRBV3-1/TRBV3-2	TRBJ1-1	NA	CASSPTHGVAFF	TGTGCCAGCAGCCCGACACATGGCGTGGCTTTCTTT
few	TRBV5-6	TRBJ1-1	TRBD1	CASTIFGTANTEAFF	TGTGCCAGCACCATCTTTGGGACAGCGAACACTGAAGCTTTCTTT
NA	TRBV7-3	TRBJ1-6	TRBD1	CASSLLTQGLGSPLHF	TGTGCCAGCAGCTTATTAACACAGGGGCTGGGCTCACCCCTCCACTTT
NA	TRBV6-6	TRBJ1-1	NA	CASKRTVNTEAFF	TGTGCCAGCAAACGGACGGTGAACACTGAAGCTTTCTTT
NA	TRBV2	TRBJ2-6	TRBD1	CASSVRGPVSGANVLTF	TGTGCCAGCAGTGTAAGGGGGCCGGTCTCTGGGGCCAACGTCCTGACTTTC
NA	TRBV5-6	TRBJ2-4	TRBD2	CASSLGGLAGVLNIQYF	TGTGCCAGCAGCTTGGGAGGTCTAGCGGGGGTTCTGAACATTCAGTACTTC
NA	TRBV6-6	TRBJ2-2	NA	CASSYSIRVEGELFF	TGTGCCAGCAGTTACTCGATCAGGGTAGAAGGGGAGCTGTTTTTT
NA	TRBV4-1	TRBJ2-3	NA	CASSQDWRDTQYF	TGCGCCAGCAGCCAAGATTGGAGGGATACGCAGTATTTT
NA	TRBV3-1/TRBV3-2	TRBJ2-3	TRBD2	CASSLISGSGTDTQYF	TGTGCCAGCAGCCTAATTAGCGGGAGTGGAACAGATACGCAGTATTTT
NA	TRBV5-8	TRBJ2-1	NA	CASSLGLSGNEQFF	TGTGCCAGCAGCTTGGGACTCTCAGGGAATGAGCAGTTCTTC
NA	TRBV28	TRBJ1-2	NA	CASLEGDSYGYTF	TGTGCCAGCCTCGAGGGAGACTCCTATGGCTACACCTTC
NA	TRBV30	TRBJ2-1	NA	CAWIAGRYEQFF	TGTGCCTGGATTGCGGGAAGGTATGAGCAGTTCTTC
medium-sized	TRBV19	TRBJ1-1	NA	CASSIPGQNTEAFF	TGTGCCAGTAGTATCCCGGGACAGAACACTGAAGCTTTCTTT
once	TRBV6-5	TRBJ1-6	NA	CASKEAGFNSPLHF	TGTGCCAGCAAAGAGGCGGGTTTTAATTCACCCCTCCACTTT
once	TRBV5-1	TRBJ1-4	TRBD1	CASSPDRVLEKLFF	TGCGCCAGCAGCCCGGACAGGGTCCTCGAAAAACTGTTTTTT
NA	TRBV21-1	TRBJ2-1	NA	CASKSGGASSEQFF	TGTGCCAGCAAGAGCGGGGGGGCCTCCTCTGAGCAGTTCTTC
NA	TRBV6-2/TRBV6-3	TRBJ1-5	TRBD1	CASSYDRVGNQPQHF	TGTGCCAGCAGTTATGACAGGGTTGGCAATCAGCCCCAGCATTTT
NA	TRBV6-5	TRBJ2-5	NA	CASSFPGRSRETQYF	TGTGCCAGCAGTTTCCCAGGGCGGTCGAGAGAGACCCAGTACTTC